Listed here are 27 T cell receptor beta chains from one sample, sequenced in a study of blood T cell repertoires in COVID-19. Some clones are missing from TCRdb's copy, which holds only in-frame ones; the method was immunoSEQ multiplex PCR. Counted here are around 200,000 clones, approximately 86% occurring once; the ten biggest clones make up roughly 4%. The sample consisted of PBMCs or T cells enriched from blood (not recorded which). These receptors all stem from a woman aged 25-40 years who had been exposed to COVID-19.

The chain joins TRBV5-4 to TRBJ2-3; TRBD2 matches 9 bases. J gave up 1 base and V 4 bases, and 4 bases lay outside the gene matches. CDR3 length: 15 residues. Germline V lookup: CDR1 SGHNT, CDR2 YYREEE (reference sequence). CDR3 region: CASSPRGGRTDTQYF. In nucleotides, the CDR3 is TGTGCCAGCAGCCCGCGGGGGGGCCGCACAGATACGCAGTATTTT.

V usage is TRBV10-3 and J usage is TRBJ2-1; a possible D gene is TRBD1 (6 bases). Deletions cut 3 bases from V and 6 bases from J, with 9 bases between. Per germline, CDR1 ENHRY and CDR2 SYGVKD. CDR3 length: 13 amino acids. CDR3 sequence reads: CAISDRGGNEQFF. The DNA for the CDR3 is TGTGCCATCAGTGACAGGGGCGGCAATGAGCAGTTCTTC.

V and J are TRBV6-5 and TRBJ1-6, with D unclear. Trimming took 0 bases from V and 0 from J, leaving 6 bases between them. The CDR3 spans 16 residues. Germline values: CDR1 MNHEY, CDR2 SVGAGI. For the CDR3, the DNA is TGTGCCAGCAGTTACTCAGGGAGCTCCTATAATTCACCCCTCCACTTT. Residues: CASSYSGSSYNSPLHF.

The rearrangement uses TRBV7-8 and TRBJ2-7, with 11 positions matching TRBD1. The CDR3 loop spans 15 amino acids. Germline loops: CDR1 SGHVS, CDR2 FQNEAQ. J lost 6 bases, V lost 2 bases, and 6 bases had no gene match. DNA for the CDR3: TGTGCCAGCAGCTTAACCGGACAGGGGGCCATCGAGCAGTACTTC. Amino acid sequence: CASSLTGQGAIEQYF.

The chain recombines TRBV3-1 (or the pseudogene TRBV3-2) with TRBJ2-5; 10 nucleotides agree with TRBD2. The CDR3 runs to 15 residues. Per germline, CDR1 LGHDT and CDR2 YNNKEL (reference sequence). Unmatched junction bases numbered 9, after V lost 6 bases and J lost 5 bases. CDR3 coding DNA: TGTGCCAGCAGACGGGTAGCGGGGGGAGTGGAGACCCAGTACTTC. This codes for CASRRVAGGVETQYF.

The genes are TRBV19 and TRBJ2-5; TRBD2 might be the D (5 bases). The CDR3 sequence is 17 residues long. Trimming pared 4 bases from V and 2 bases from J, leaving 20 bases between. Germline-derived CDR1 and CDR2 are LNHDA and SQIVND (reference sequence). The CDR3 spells CASSRQVGGSAQETQYF. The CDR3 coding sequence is TGTGCCAGTAGTAGACAAGTCGGAGGCAGTGCACAAGAGACCCAGTACTTC. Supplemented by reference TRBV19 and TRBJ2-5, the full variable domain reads DGGITQSPKYLFRKEGQNVTLSCEQNLNHDAMYWYRQDPGQGLRLIYYSQIVNDFQKGDIAEGYSVSREKKESFPLTVTSAQKNPTAFYLCASSRQVGGSAQETQYFGPGTRLLVL.

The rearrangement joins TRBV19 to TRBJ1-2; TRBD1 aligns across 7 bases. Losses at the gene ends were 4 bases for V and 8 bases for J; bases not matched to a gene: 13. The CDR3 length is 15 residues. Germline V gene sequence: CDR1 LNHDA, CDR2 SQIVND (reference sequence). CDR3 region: CASSRPGTAFGGYTF. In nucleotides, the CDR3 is TGTGCCAGTAGTAGACCCGGGACAGCCTTCGGGGGCTACACCTTC. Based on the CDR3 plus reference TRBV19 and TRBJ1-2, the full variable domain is DGGITQSPKYLFRKEGQNVTLSCEQNLNHDAMYWYRQDPGQGLRLIYYSQIVNDFQKGDIAEGYSVSREKKESFPLTVTSAQKNPTAFYLCASSRPGTAFGGYTFGSGTRLTVV.

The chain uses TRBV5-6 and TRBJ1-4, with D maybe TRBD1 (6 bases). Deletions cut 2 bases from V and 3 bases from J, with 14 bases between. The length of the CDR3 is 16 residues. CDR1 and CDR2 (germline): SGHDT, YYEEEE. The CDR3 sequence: CASSFRYGGPNEKLFF. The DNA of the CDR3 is TGTGCCAGCAGCTTTCGGTATGGGGGCCCTAATGAAAAACTGTTTTTT. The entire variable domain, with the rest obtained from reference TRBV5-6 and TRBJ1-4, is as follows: DAGVTQSPTHLIKTRGQQVTLRCSPKSGHDTVSWYQQALGQGPQFIFQYYEEEERQRGNFPDRFSGHQFPNYSSELNVNALLLGDSALYLCASSFRYGGPNEKLFFGSGTQLSVL.

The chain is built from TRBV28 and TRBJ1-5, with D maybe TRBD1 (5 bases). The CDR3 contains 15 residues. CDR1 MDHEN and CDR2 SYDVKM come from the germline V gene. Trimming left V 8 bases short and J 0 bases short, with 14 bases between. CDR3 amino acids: CASRVGGISNQPQHF. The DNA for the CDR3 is TGTGCCAGCCGTGTGGGGGGAATTAGCAATCAGCCCCAGCATTTT.

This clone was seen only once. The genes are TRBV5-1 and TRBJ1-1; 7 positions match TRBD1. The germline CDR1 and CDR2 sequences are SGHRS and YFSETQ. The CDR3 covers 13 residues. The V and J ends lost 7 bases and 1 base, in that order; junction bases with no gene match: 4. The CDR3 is CASGWTGNTEAFF. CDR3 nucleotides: TGCGCCAGCGGATGGACAGGGAACACTGAAGCTTTCTTT.

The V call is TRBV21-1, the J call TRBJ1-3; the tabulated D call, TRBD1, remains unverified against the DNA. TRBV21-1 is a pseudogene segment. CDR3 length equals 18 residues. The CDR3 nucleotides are TGTGCCAGCAGCAATATGGGTAAACAGGGCCACTCTGGAAACACCATATATTTT. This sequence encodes CASSNMGKQGHSGNTIYF.

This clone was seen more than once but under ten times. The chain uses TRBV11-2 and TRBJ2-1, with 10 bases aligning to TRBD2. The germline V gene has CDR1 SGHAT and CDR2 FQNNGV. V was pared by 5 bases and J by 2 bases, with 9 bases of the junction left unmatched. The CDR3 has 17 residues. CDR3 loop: CASSHAASGGPYNEQFF. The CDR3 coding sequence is TGTGCCAGCAGCCACGCCGCTAGCGGGGGACCCTACAATGAGCAGTTCTTC.

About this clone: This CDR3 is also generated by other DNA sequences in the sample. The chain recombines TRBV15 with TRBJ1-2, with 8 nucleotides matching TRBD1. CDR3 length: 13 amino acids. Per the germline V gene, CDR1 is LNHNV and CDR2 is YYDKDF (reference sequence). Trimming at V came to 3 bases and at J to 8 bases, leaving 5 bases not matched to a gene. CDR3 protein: CATSRDRAGGYTF. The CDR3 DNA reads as TGTGCCACCAGCAGGGACAGGGCGGGCGGCTACACCTTC.

The chain's CDR3 is CASSPRGLTSNQPQHF. DNA for the CDR3: TGTGCCAGCTCACCACGGGGACTAACTAGCAATCAGCCCCAGCATTTT. The chain has TRBV18 and TRBJ1-5, with D perhaps matching TRBD1 (5 bases). Germline values: CDR1 KGHSH, CDR2 LQKENI. Between the trimmed V and J ends, which lost 1 base and 0 bases, there was a span of 10 bases. The length of the CDR3 is 16 residues.

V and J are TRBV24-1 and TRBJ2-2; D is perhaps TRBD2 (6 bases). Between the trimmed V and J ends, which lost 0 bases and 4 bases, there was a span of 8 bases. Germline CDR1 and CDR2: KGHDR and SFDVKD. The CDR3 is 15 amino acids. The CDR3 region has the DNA TGTGCCACCAGTGATTTGTCGGGGGTCACCGGGGAGCTGTTTTTT. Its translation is CATSDLSGVTGELFF.

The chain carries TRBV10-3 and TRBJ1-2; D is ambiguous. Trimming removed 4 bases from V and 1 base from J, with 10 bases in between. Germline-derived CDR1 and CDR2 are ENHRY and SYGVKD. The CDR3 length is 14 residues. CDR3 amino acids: CAISGKDINYGYTF. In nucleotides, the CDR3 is TGTGCCATCAGTGGGAAAGACATTAACTATGGCTACACCTTC.

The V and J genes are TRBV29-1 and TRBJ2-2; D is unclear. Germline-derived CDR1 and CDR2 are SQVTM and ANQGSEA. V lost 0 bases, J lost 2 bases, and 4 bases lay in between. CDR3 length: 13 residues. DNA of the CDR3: TGCAGCGTTGAAGACACTAACACCGGGGAGCTGTTTTTT. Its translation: CSVEDTNTGELFF.

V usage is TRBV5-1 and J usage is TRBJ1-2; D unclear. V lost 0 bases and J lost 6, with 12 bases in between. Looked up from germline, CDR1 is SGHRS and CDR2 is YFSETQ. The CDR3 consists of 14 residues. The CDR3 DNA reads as TGCGCCAGCAGCTTGGAAGGGAATAGCGATGGCTACACCTTC. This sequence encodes CASSLEGNSDGYTF.

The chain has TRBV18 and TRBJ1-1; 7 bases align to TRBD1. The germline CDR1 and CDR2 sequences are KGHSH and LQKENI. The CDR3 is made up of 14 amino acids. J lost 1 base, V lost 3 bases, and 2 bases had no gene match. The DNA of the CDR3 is TGTGCCAGCTCACCGGGACAGACGAACACTGAAGCTTTCTTT. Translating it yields CASSPGQTNTEAFF.

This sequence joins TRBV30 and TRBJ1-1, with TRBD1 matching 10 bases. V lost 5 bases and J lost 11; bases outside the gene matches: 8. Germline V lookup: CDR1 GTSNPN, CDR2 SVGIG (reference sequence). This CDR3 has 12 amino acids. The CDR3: CAWATGGRSAFF. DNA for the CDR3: TGTGCCTGGGCGACAGGGGGCCGGTCGGCTTTCTTT.

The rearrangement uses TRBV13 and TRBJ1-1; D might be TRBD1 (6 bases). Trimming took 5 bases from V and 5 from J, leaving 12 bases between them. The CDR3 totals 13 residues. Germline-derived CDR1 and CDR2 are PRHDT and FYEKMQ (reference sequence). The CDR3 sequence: CASSPERGTEAFF. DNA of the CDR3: TGTGCCAGCAGCCCAGAGAGGGGGACTGAAGCTTTCTTT.

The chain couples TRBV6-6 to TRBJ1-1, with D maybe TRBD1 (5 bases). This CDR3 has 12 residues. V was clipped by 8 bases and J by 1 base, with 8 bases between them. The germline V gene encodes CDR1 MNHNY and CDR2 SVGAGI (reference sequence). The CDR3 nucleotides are TGTGCCAGCTCGGGGGGGAACACTGAAGCTTTCTTT. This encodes CASSGGNTEAFF.

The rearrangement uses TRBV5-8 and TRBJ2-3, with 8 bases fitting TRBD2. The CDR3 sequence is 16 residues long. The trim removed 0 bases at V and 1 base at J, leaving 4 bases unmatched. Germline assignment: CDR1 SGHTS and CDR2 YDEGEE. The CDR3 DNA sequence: TGTGCCAGCAGCTTGGATCCGGGGGGGGGCACAGATACGCAGTATTTT. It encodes CASSLDPGGGTDTQYF.

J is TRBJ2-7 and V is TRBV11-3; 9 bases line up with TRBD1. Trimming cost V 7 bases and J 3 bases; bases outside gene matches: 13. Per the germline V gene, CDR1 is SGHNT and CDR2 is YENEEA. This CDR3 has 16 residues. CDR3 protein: CASTIKPGQGIYEQYF. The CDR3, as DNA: TGTGCCAGCACAATCAAACCGGGACAGGGTATCTACGAGCAGTACTTC.

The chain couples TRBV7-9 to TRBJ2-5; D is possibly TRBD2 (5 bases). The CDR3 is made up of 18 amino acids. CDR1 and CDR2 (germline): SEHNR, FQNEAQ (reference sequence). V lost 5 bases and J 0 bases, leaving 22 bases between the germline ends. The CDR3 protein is CASSRGSMGGLYQETQYF. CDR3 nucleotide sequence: TGTGCCAGCAGCCGGGGATCGATGGGCGGACTGTACCAAGAGACCCAGTACTTC.

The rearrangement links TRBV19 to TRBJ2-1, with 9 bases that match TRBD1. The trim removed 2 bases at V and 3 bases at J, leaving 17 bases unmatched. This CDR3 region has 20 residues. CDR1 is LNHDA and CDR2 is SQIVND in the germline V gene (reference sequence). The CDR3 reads CASSITPRGRTGDYYNEQFF. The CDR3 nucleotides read TGTGCCAGTAGTATAACCCCCCGGGGGCGGACAGGGGACTACTACAATGAGCAGTTCTTC. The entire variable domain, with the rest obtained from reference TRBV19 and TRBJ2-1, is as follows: DGGITQSPKYLFRKEGQNVTLSCEQNLNHDAMYWYRQDPGQGLRLIYYSQIVNDFQKGDIAEGYSVSREKKESFPLTVTSAQKNPTAFYLCASSITPRGRTGDYYNEQFFGPGTRLTVL.

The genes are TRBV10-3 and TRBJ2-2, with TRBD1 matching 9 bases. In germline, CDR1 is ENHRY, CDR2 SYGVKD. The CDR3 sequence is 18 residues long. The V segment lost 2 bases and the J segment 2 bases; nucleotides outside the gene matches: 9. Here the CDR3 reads CAISESPNRGPNTGELFF. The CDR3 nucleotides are TGTGCCATCAGTGAGAGCCCGAACAGGGGGCCCAACACCGGGGAGCTGTTTTTT.